These 14 T cell receptor beta chains came from one sample sequenced in a study of molecular identifiers for immune sequencing clone quantification. TCRdb reanalysed the PCR reads using MiXCR and keeps one entry per CDR3 protein. The sample holds about 53,000 distinct CDR3 sequences, approximately 34% seen once. Sequencing was performed on naive CD8+ T cells from blood, with Jurkat cell RNA spiked in. Subset noted: FACS-sorted CD8+CD4-CCR7+CD45RA+ naive T cells. Every receptor here comes from a human donor in good health. Some libraries in this study had Jurkat cell RNA spiked in.

This rearrangement joins TRBV4-2 to TRBJ2-7, with TRBD1 as a possible D gene (5 bases). The CDR3 is 15 amino acids. V was shortened by 0 bases and J by 2 bases, with 11 bases between the two germline ends. Per germline, CDR1 LGHNA and CDR2 YNFKEQ. CDR3 bases: TGTGCCAGCAGCCAAGAAACCGGACAACCCTACGAGCAGTACTTC. Translating gives CASSQETGQPYEQYF.

To note about this clonotype: A much more abundant neighbour one base away suggests this may be a read error. V is TRBV6-5 and J is TRBJ1-5; the D gene is possibly TRBD1 (6 bases). The germline V gene has CDR1 MNHEY and CDR2 SVGAGI. The CDR3 covers 16 residues. V gave up 5 bases and J gave up 0 bases, with 14 bases separating them. This CDR3 reads CASSPDGGHSNQPQHF. CDR3 DNA sequence: TGTGCCAGCAGTCCTGACGGGGGACATAGCAATCAGCCCCAGCATTTT.

There are many counts of this clonotype. The chain uses TRBV7-8 and TRBJ2-7; 7 nucleotides line up with TRBD1. Germline loops: CDR1 SGHVS, CDR2 FQNEAQ. This CDR3 has 15 residues. V dropped 5 bases and J dropped 3; count of bases not matched to a gene: 10. The CDR3 bases are TGTGCCAGCAGCCTTCCCGGGACAGTCTTCTACGAGCAGTACTTC. It codes for CASSLPGTVFYEQYF.

The chain couples TRBV24-1 to TRBJ1-1; 8 bases match TRBD1. The V segment lost 12 bases and the J segment 1 base; nucleotides outside the gene matches: 9. The CDR3 sequence is 14 residues long. From germline, CDR1 is KGHDR and CDR2 SFDVKD. The CDR3 loop is CASSATGANTEAFF. In nucleotides, the CDR3 is TGTGCCTCCTCGGCGACAGGGGCGAACACTGAAGCTTTCTTT.

Many counts were recorded for this clonotype. CDR3 DNA: TGTGCCAGCAGCCCCCTTTCTGGGTCCGGGGACCAGTATTTT. This translates into CASSPLSGSGDQYF. The chain couples TRBV5-6 to TRBJ2-3; D is tentatively TRBD1 or TRBD2 (5 bases each). Trimming pared 4 bases from V and 12 bases from J, leaving 21 bases between. This CDR3 has 14 amino acids. Looked up from germline, CDR1 is SGHDT and CDR2 is YYEEEE. The variable domain in full, completed from reference TRBV5-6 and TRBJ2-3, reads DAGVTQSPTHLIKTRGQQVTLRCSPKSGHDTVSWYQQALGQGPQFIFQYYEEEERQRGNFPDRFSGHQFPNYSSELNVNALLLGDSALYLCASSPLSGSGDQYFGPGTRLTVL.

The J gene is TRBJ2-7, the V gene TRBV7-6; D unclear. In germline, CDR1 is SGHVS, CDR2 FNYEAQ. CDR3 size: 15 residues. Trimming took off 4 bases at V and 5 bases at J, with 18 bases between the two ends. CDR3 nucleotide sequence: TGTGCCAGCAGCTGGGAAAGTGGCCTTTCTCACGAGCAGTACTTC. This encodes CASSWESGLSHEQYF.

Many counts were recorded for this clonotype. The CDR3 nucleotides read TGTGCCAGCAGTTTGCGGGACCCCCGACGGCCGCCAGAGACCCAGTACTTC. This encodes CASSLRDPRRPPETQYF. V gene TRBV28 combines with J gene TRBJ2-5; tentatively, D is TRBD2 (6 bases). Trimming shortened V by 3 bases and J by 4 bases, and 21 bases separated the two germline ends. This CDR3 comprises 17 residues. Germline V lookup: CDR1 MDHEN, CDR2 SYDVKM.

This clonotype appeared many times. The V gene is TRBV5-1, the J gene TRBJ2-3; D is unclear. V was pared by 3 bases and J by 4 bases, with 6 bases between. The CDR3 totals 12 residues. Germline lookup yields CDR1 SGHRS and CDR2 YFSETQ. DNA for the CDR3: TGCGCCAGCAGCTCCCAATCAGATACGCAGTATTTT. Amino acid sequence: CASSSQSDTQYF.

This clonotype was picked up a small number of times. The J gene is TRBJ2-5, the V gene TRBV20-1; 11 bases agree with TRBD2. V was pared by 6 bases and J by 5 bases, with 5 bases of the junction left unmatched. Looked up from germline, CDR1 is DFQATT and CDR2 is SNEGSKA (reference sequence). CDR3 length: 13 amino acids. Written as DNA, the CDR3 is TGCAGTGCCTTTAGCGGGAGGGGGGAGACCCAGTACTTC. Translated, it gives CSAFSGRGETQYF.

This rearrangement joins TRBV20-1 to TRBJ2-1; 11 nucleotides match TRBD2. CDR1 DFQATT and CDR2 SNEGSKA come from the germline V gene (reference sequence). The length of the CDR3 is 18 residues. The V segment lost 0 bases and the J segment 0 bases; nucleotides outside the gene matches: 7. In DNA form, the CDR3 reads TGCAGTGCTAGAGATTCGAGACTAGCGGGGATCTCCTACAATGAGCAGTTCTTC. It translates to CSARDSRLAGISYNEQFF.

There are many counts of this clonotype. The chain recombines TRBV27 with TRBJ2-7; D assignment may be TRBD1 or TRBD2 (5 bases each). The ends were cut back, 4 bases at V and 3 bases at J, with 13 bases in the middle. This CDR3 is built from 14 residues. Germline CDR1 is MNHEY and CDR2 is SMNVEV (reference sequence). The DNA of the CDR3 is TGTGCCAGCAGTTACCGGGGACCGGTCTACGAGCAGTACTTC. Translation: CASSYRGPVYEQYF.

On this clonotype: A much larger clone is a single base away; this may be a read error. A read error is likely, as this CDR3 ends without the conserved phenylalanine or tryptophan. The chain recombines TRBV28 with TRBJ2-1; 11 positions agree with TRBD1. V lost 3 bases, J lost 8 bases, and 3 bases stayed unmatched. The CDR3 spans 14 residues. Germline CDR1 and CDR2: MDHEN and SYDVKM. As DNA, the CDR3 is TGTGCCAGCAGTTTCGGACAGGGGGCGGATGAGCAGTTCCTC. Its protein is CASSFGQGADEQFL.

The rearrangement joins TRBV6-6 to TRBJ2-7, with 7 positions matching TRBD1. The CDR3 has 12 residues. J was trimmed by 3 bases and V by 10 bases; bases with no gene match: 6. Germline CDR1 and CDR2: MNHNY and SVGAGI (reference sequence). The CDR3 spells CATQTGYYEQYF. CDR3 DNA sequence: TGTGCCACCCAGACAGGGTACTACGAGCAGTACTTC.

As to this clonotype: At one end the junction does not follow the germline gene, possibly because of a read error. The gene calls are TRBV12-3 or TRBV12-4 and TRBJ2-5; TRBD2 is a possible D gene (6 bases). The CDR3 has 17 amino acids. CDR3 sequence reads: CASCLGRGGRLQETQYF. Here the CDR3 DNA reads TGTGCCAGCTGTTTAGGGCGGGGTGGGAGACTCCAAGAGACCCAGTACTTC.